These 17 T cell receptor beta chains originate from one sample sequenced in a study of early stage breast cancer tumors. The assay was immunoSEQ multiplex PCR, and TCRdb's table has in-frame clones only and misses some. Here the sample spans about 1,600 clones, 75% to 85% being singletons. Sequencing was done on a sample of normal breast tissue next to the tumor. All receptors come from a person between 65 and 79 years old with breast cancer.

The rearrangement uses TRBV28 and TRBJ2-5, with TRBD1 identical over 8 bases. This CDR3 contains 14 residues. Trimming cost V 6 bases and J 5 bases; bases outside gene matches: 8. Germline V gene sequence: CDR1 MDHEN, CDR2 SYDVKM. The CDR3 here is CASRGSGGSETQYF. CDR3 DNA sequence: TGTGCCAGCAGGGGTTCAGGGGGCAGCGAGACCCAGTACTTC.

In its sample, this clone was seen a few times. This chain uses TRBV2 with TRBJ1-6; D perhaps matches TRBD1 (5 bases). This CDR3 spans 18 amino acids. The V end lost 1 base, the J end lost 0 bases, and 13 bases lay between the germline ends. CDR1 and CDR2 (germline): SNHLY, FYNNEI. In nucleotides, the CDR3 is TGTGCCAGCAGTGAAGAGAGGCCACAGGACTCCTATAATTCACCCCTCCACTTT. Amino acids: CASSEERPQDSYNSPLHF.

J is TRBJ2-1 and V is TRBV5-6; perhaps TRBD1 as D (6 bases). V was shortened by 4 bases and J by 1 base, with 9 bases between the two germline ends. The length of the CDR3 is 14 residues. The germline gives CDR1 SGHDT, CDR2 YYEEEE. As DNA, the CDR3 is TGTGCCAGCAGCACCCAGGGGTCCTACAATGAGCAGTTCTTC. Its translation: CASSTQGSYNEQFF.

The chain joins TRBV9 to TRBJ2-6, with D possibly being TRBD1 (6 bases). This CDR3 has 18 amino acids. Germline V gives CDR1 SGDLS, CDR2 YYNGEE. Deletions cut 3 bases from V and 0 bases from J, with 16 bases between. CDR3 DNA sequence: TGTGCCAGCAGCGCAGACCTTAACAGGGACTCTGGGGCCAACGTCCTGACTTTC. Protein product: CASSADLNRDSGANVLTF. The complete variable domain, with remaining parts taken from reference TRBV9 and TRBJ2-6, reads DSGVTQTPKHLITATGQRVTLRCSPRSGDLSVYWYQQSLDQGLQFLIQYYNGEERAKGNILERFSAQQFPDLHSELNLSSLELGDSALYFCASSADLNRDSGANVLTFGAGSRLTVL.

The genes are TRBV19 and TRBJ2-3; 14 positions match TRBD2. This CDR3 comprises 16 residues. Germline loops: CDR1 LNHDA, CDR2 SQIVND (reference sequence). V dropped 5 bases and J dropped 4; count of bases not matched to a gene: 5. The CDR3 nucleotides are TGTGCCAGTAGTCCCAGACTAGCGGGGGGGGCAGATACGCAGTATTTT. Its translation is CASSPRLAGGADTQYF.

This clone has just a few counts. V is TRBV2 and J is TRBJ2-7, with TRBD1 as a possible D gene (6 bases). Trimming pared 7 bases from V and 0 bases from J, leaving 13 bases between. From germline, CDR1 is SNHLY and CDR2 FYNNEI. This CDR3 contains 14 residues. The DNA for the CDR3 is TGTGCCAGCAAAGACAGGCCCTTCTCCTACGAGCAGTACTTC. The encoded protein is CASKDRPFSYEQYF.

The rearrangement links TRBV7-9 to TRBJ1-4; 9 nucleotides line up with TRBD1. Germline V gene sequence: CDR1 SEHNR, CDR2 FQNEAQ (reference sequence). V shed 4 bases and J 6 bases; nucleotides not matched to a gene: 3. This CDR3 region has 14 residues. The CDR3 here is CASSSTGGDEKLFF. The CDR3 nucleotides are TGTGCCAGCAGCTCGACAGGGGGGGATGAAAAACTGTTTTTT.

The chain is built from TRBV30 and TRBJ1-1; 7 bases agree with TRBD1. Per germline, CDR1 GTSNPN and CDR2 SVGIG (reference sequence). This CDR3 is 15 amino acids long. With 1 base clipped from V and 0 bases from J, the junction kept 5 bases outside the gene matches. The CDR3 nucleotides are TGTGCCTGGAGTGATCGACAGGGCATGAACACTGAAGCTTTCTTT. Its protein is CAWSDRQGMNTEAFF.

CDR3 bases: TGTGCCAGTGGGCGGGGGGGCAGCACAGATACGCAGTATTTT. Its translation is CASGRGGSTDTQYF. The chain is built from TRBV2 and TRBJ2-3; 9 bases match TRBD2. CDR1 and CDR2 from the germline V gene are SNHLY and FYNNEI. The CDR3 sequence is 14 residues long. Trimming at V came to 9 bases and at J to 0 bases, leaving 4 bases not matched to a gene.

This clone was counted a few times. V gene TRBV27 combines with J gene TRBJ2-1; 8 positions agree with TRBD1. The CDR3 sequence is 15 residues long. CDR1 and CDR2 from the germline V gene are MNHEY and SMNVEV (reference sequence). V lost 5 bases and J lost 8; bases outside the gene matches: 11. For the CDR3, the DNA is TGTGCCAGCAGTGCCGGGACAGGATTTAATGATGAGCAGTTCTTC. It is translated as CASSAGTGFNDEQFF.

The chain employs TRBV2 and TRBJ1-6, with a weak D call TRBD1 (6 bases). This CDR3 has 14 residues. The germline V and J ends were trimmed by 3 bases and 7 bases, with 10 bases remaining between them. CDR1 SNHLY and CDR2 FYNNEI come from the germline V gene. CDR3 nucleotides: TGTGCCAGCAGTGAGGGGGGGGCAAATTCACCCCTCCACTTT. It translates to CASSEGGANSPLHF.

V is TRBV6-1 and J is TRBJ2-1, with 7 positions matching TRBD1. V dropped 2 bases and J dropped 6; count of bases not matched to a gene: 4. CDR3 size: 14 residues. Per germline, CDR1 MNHNS and CDR2 SASEGT. CDR3 region: CASSEYRGVNEQFF. CDR3 DNA sequence: TGTGCCAGCAGTGAATACAGGGGCGTCAATGAGCAGTTCTTC.

The table lists this clone with a few counts. This chain connects TRBV2 to TRBJ1-2; D is ambiguous. The germline CDR1 and CDR2 sequences are SNHLY and FYNNEI. Trimming took off 4 bases at V and 8 bases at J, with 11 bases between the two ends. The CDR3 runs to 12 residues. CDR3 in amino acids: CASSVEGWGYTF. The CDR3 DNA reads as TGTGCCAGCAGTGTGGAGGGATGGGGCTACACCTTC. The full variable domain, its missing parts supplied by reference TRBV2 and TRBJ1-2, is EPEVTQTPSHQVTQMGQEVILRCVPISNHLYFYWYRQILGQKVEFLVSFYNNEISEKSEIFDDQFSVERPDGSNFTLKIRSTKLEDSAMYFCASSVEGWGYTFGSGTRLTVV.

The chain recombines TRBV5-6 with TRBJ1-2, with 11 nucleotides matching TRBD1. The CDR3 has 15 residues. The V gene's germline CDR1 is SGHDT and CDR2 YYEEEE. Trimming at V came to 4 bases and at J to 5 bases, leaving 7 bases not matched to a gene. The CDR3: CASSARTGGFYGYTF. CDR3 DNA: TGTGCCAGCAGCGCACGGACAGGGGGCTTTTATGGCTACACCTTC.

The rearrangement uses TRBV7-9 and TRBJ2-7; D might be TRBD1 (6 bases). The CDR3 length is 17 residues. Trimming shortened V by 5 bases and J by 5 bases, and 25 bases separated the two germline ends. Germline-derived CDR1 and CDR2 are SEHNR and FQNEAQ (reference sequence). The CDR3 protein is CASSPVREQGYFHEQYF. The CDR3 DNA follows: TGTGCCAGCAGCCCAGTACGGGAACAGGGCTATTTCCACGAGCAGTACTTC.

The chain employs TRBV4-2 and TRBJ1-4, with 7 bases lining up with TRBD1. The CDR3 is 13 residues long. J was trimmed by 3 bases and V by 6 bases; bases with no gene match: 1. The germline V gene encodes CDR1 LGHNA and CDR2 YNFKEQ. The CDR3 spells CASRGTANEKLFF. The CDR3 nucleotides are TGTGCCAGCAGGGGGACAGCTAATGAAAAACTGTTTTTT.

This clone was observed a few times. The chain joins TRBV2 to TRBJ1-5, with D unclear. Per germline, CDR1 SNHLY and CDR2 FYNNEI. The CDR3 totals 12 residues. V was trimmed by 8 bases and J by 3 bases, leaving 8 bases between them. CDR3 protein: CASGGYNQPQHF. CDR3 DNA sequence: TGTGCCAGCGGCGGGTACAATCAGCCCCAGCATTTT.